This T cell receptor beta chain is drawn from a study of CD8+ T cells in alopecia areata. Lesional scalp punch biopsies and peripheral blood came from alopecia areata patients. A few counts support this clone. Its antigen is unknown. Isolated RNA was reverse transcribed into cDNA used as the sequencing template. The table came from immunoSEQ multiplex PCR; TCRdb's copy has only in-frame clones and leaves some out. The sample shows under 150,000 clones, roughly 50% of them seen only once. The study's findings and limits: Besides other cells, scalp samples also yield sequences of resident alphabeta T cells from normal skin. Relative to normal scalp, lesional scalp, especially alopecia totalis/universalis, showed higher clonality.

The sequence came from a human donor with alopecia areata. The specimen was NKG2D-low CD8+ T cells sorted from blood.

CDR3 loop: CASSPRGAGYGYTF. The CDR3 coding sequence is TGTGCCAGCAGTCCGCGGGGGGCCGGCTATGGCTACACCTTC. This sequence joins TRBV27 and TRBJ1-2; D might be TRBD1 (6 bases). The germline CDR1 and CDR2 sequences are MNHEY and SMNVEV (reference sequence). CDR3 length: 14 amino acids. With 5 bases removed from V and 4 bases from J, the gap between germline ends came to 14 bases.